This paragraph covers one T cell receptor beta chain sequence. Its target is not known. Trimming removed 4 bases at V and 7 bases at J, with 16 bases between. CDR3 length: 15 amino acids. The V gene's germline CDR1 is MGHDK and CDR2 SYGVNS. This sample was taken from a study of T cell responses to AZD1222 COVID-19 vaccine. Turning to the study itself: Second-dose timings of about 4 or about 12 weeks were pooled.

Produced via immunoSEQ multiplex PCR; TCRdb's table is partial and in-frame only. The sample records around 180,000 clones, roughly 93% being singletons. Study-wide results and limits: Reportedly, nearly half the spike-specific TCRs target unmutated variant regions. No repertoire was sampled before or during the peak T cell response, only after it. Seropositive at baseline were only a handful of AZD1222 recipients.

This sequence was found in an adult in good health. This specimen consisted of peripheral blood, obtained on day 0 of AZD1222 vaccination. V and J are TRBV25-1 and TRBJ1-4; D not resolved. CDR3 sequence reads: CASSVRPTLSEKLFF. The CDR3 region has the DNA TGTGCCAGCAGTGTAAGGCCCACGCTCAGTGAAAAACTGTTTTTT.